This T cell receptor beta chain originates from a study of response to subunit inactivated influenza vaccine. Study observations and caveats: Authors suggested that a seasonal influenza vaccination recruits few new T cells each time.

This clonotype was detected once. The antigen remains unidentified. MiXCR, applied by TCRdb to the RT-PCR reads, yields one record per CDR3 protein. The repertoire holds approximately 520,000 distinct CDR3 sequences, around 25% seen once, with 1.9% in the top ten. Germline assignment: CDR1 SGHRS and CDR2 YFSETQ. This CDR3 is built from 18 residues. Germline trimming cut 3 bases from V and 1 base from J; bases unmatched to any gene: 6. The chain uses TRBV5-1 and TRBJ2-2; TRBD2 matches at 13 bases. The sequence derives from a man between 50 and 59 years old who received an inactivated influenza vaccine. The sequenced sample was CD4+ T cells sorted from PBMCs, obtained roughly 5 days after vaccination. In nucleotides, the CDR3 is TGCGCCAGCAGCTCGGGACTAGCGGGATCGAAGAACACCGGGGAGCTGTTTTTT. Its translation: CASSSGLAGSKNTGELFF. Full variable domain (remainder filled in from reference TRBV5-1 and TRBJ2-2): KAGVTQTPRYLIKTRGQQVTLSCSPISGHRSVSWYQQTPGQGLQFLFEYFSETQRNKGNFPGRFSGRQFSNSRSEMNVSTLELGDSALYLCASSSGLAGSKNTGELFFGEGSRLTVL.